The clone carrying this TCR beta chain was counted between two and nine times. Per the study methods: From reference gene primer amplification, estimates of nucleated cell counts were derived. Using immunoSEQ multiplex PCR, the repertoire was profiled, and TCRdb retains in-frame clones only, with some absent. V and J calls plus clone size are reproduced from that table; the DNA served to infer D and trimming. The sample has about 60,000 clones; approximately 86% are singletons. The data were obtained in a study of blood T cell repertoires in COVID-19. The overall study: Acute and convalescent COVID-19 specimens originated in the United States, Italy and Spain. PBMCs, B-cell-depleted T cells, or T cells were the source of the cDNA or gDNA that made up the material.

This CDR3 is 16 amino acids long. V gave up 4 bases and J gave up 1 base; unmatched junction bases: 5. Germline CDR1 is MGHRA and CDR2 is YSYEKL. The sequencing sample was made of peripheral blood. The chain employs TRBV4-1 and TRBJ2-2; 8 positions agree with TRBD1. This TCR was recovered from a man in his sixties with acute or convalescent COVID-19. The CDR3 here is CASSRQQGGNTGELFF. The CDR3 nucleotides read TGCGCCAGCAGCCGCCAACAGGGGGGGAACACCGGGGAGCTGTTTTTT.